These T cell receptor beta chains were read from a single sample in a study of OX40 agonist ivuxolimab in advanced cancers. The assay was immunoSEQ multiplex PCR, and TCRdb's table has in-frame clones only and misses some. The sample records about 78,000 clones, around 82% being singletons. The sequences come from CD4+ or CD8+ T cells sorted from blood, collected in a trial of the OX40 agonist ivuxolimab. These receptors were obtained from an adult with an advanced solid tumor such as melanoma, head and neck, liver or kidney cancer. The CDR3 runs from the conserved cysteine through the conserved F or W. A D gene is named only where the DNA matches it firmly. Not all rows give a size; the values are once, few, many and, for expanded clones, a class.

.	13	.	TRBV7-2	TRBJ2-7	CASSLRRGDEQYF	TGTGCCAGCAGCTTACGCAGGGGGGACGAGCAGTACTTC
.	12	.	TRBV9	TRBJ2-1	CASSTSGYEQFF	TGTGCCAGCAGCACCTCCGGGTATGAGCAGTTCTTC
.	14	.	TRBV5-5	TRBJ2-1	CASSLYGGLNEQFF	TGTGCCAGCAGCTTGTATGGGGGGCTAAATGAGCAGTTCTTC
.	15	few	TRBV13	TRBJ1-1	CASSYFGTENTEAFF	TGTGCCAGCAGCTACTTCGGGACGGAGAACACTGAAGCTTTCTTT
TRBD2	16	.	TRBV28	TRBJ2-3	CASSPHAAGKGDTQYF	TGTGCCAGCAGTCCCCACGCAGCGGGAAAGGGGGATACGCAGTATTTT
.	15	.	TRBV5-4	TRBJ2-1	CASSRTEGGRDEQFF	TGTGCCAGCAGCCGGACCGAGGGGGGACGCGATGAGCAGTTCTTC
TRBD1	15	.	TRBV7-9	TRBJ2-5	CASSPRGRGQETQYF	TGTGCCAGCAGCCCTAGGGGCAGGGGGCAAGAGACCCAGTACTTC
TRBD2	16	.	TRBV6-5	TRBJ2-1	CASSYSRASGSDEQFF	TGTGCCAGCAGTTACTCGAGGGCTAGCGGGAGCGATGAGCAGTTCTTC
TRBD1	14	.	TRBV6-6	TRBJ2-7	CASSTPDRVGEQYF	TGTGCCAGCAGTACCCCGGACAGGGTAGGCGAGCAGTACTTC
TRBD1	14	.	TRBV5-1	TRBJ1-1	CASSGTGGSTEAFF	TGCGCCAGCAGCGGGACAGGGGGTAGCACTGAAGCTTTCTTT
TRBD2	15	once	TRBV7-2	TRBJ2-5	CASSTDSGRGETQYF	TGTGCCAGCAGCACCGATAGCGGGAGAGGCGAGACCCAGTACTTC
.	14	.	TRBV19	TRBJ1-4	CASRKRTINEKLFF	TGTGCCAGTAGGAAGAGGACCATTAATGAAAAACTGTTTTTT
TRBD2	16	once	TRBV5-1	TRBJ2-2	CASSRSGLGNTGELFF	TGCGCCAGCAGTAGAAGCGGACTAGGGAACACCGGGGAGCTGTTTTTT
.	13	.	TRBV7-9	TRBJ1-6	CASSLTRLSPLHF	TGTGCCAGCAGCTTAACCCGCCTCTCACCCCTCCACTTT
.	14	.	TRBV27	TRBJ2-7	CASRRQGVSYEQYF	TGTGCCAGCCGCAGGCAGGGTGTCTCCTACGAGCAGTACTTC
.	13	.	TRBV29-1	TRBJ1-1	CSVEEALGTEAFF	TGCAGCGTTGAAGAAGCGTTGGGGACTGAAGCTTTCTTT
.	11	.	TRBV2	TRBJ2-3	CASGPPDTQYF	TGTGCCAGTGGGCCCCCAGATACGCAGTATTTT
.	15	.	TRBV4-3	TRBJ1-1	CASSRMTGMNTEAFF	TGCGCCAGCAGCCGAATGACGGGTATGAACACTGAAGCTTTCTTT
.	14	.	TRBV7-3	TRBJ2-3	CASSPTGGRDTQYF	TGTGCCAGCAGCCCCACTGGGGGGCGAGATACGCAGTATTTT
TRBD2	16	few	TRBV5-1	TRBJ2-5	CASSITSGGAQETQYF	TGCGCCAGCAGCATCACTAGCGGCGGCGCACAAGAGACCCAGTACTTC
.	16	.	TRBV28	TRBJ1-2	CASSLLLGLAFYGYTF	TGTGCCAGCAGTTTGTTATTAGGACTGGCGTTCTATGGCTACACCTTC
TRBD1	16	.	TRBV4-3	TRBJ2-2	CASSQWTGAQTGELFF	TGCGCCAGCAGCCAATGGACAGGGGCGCAAACCGGGGAGCTGTTTTTT
.	14	.	TRBV6-5	TRBJ2-7	CASRGRTALSEQYF	TGTGCCAGCCGGGGTCGGACGGCACTTAGTGAGCAGTACTTC
TRBD1	16	.	TRBV25-1	TRBJ1-1	CASSELGTGKNTEAFF	TGTGCCAGCAGTGAATTGGGGACAGGGAAGAACACTGAAGCTTTCTTT
.	15	.	TRBV7-2	TRBJ2-5	CASSESLTNQETQYF	TGTGCCAGCAGCGAGAGTCTTACTAATCAAGAGACCCAGTACTTC
.	16	.	TRBV7-2	TRBJ2-2	CASSYSERLNTGELFF	TGTGCCAGCAGCTACTCCGAACGCCTAAACACCGGGGAGCTGTTTTTT
TRBD2	16	.	TRBV6-5	TRBJ2-1	CASSYWVTSGGNEQFF	TGTGCCAGCAGTTACTGGGTTACTAGCGGGGGCAATGAGCAGTTCTTC
.	16	once	TRBV15	TRBJ1-5	CATSRGEVSSNQPQHF	TGTGCCACCAGCAGAGGGGAGGTCTCCTCCAATCAGCCCCAGCATTTT
.	14	.	TRBV4-3	TRBJ1-1	CASSPGLLPTEAFF	TGCGCCAGCAGCCCGGGACTCCTCCCCACTGAAGCTTTCTTT
TRBD2	17	.	TRBV7-8	TRBJ2-3	CASSFPGLAGDTDTQYF	TGTGCCAGCAGCTTCCCCGGACTAGCGGGAGACACAGATACGCAGTATTTT
TRBD1	14	once	TRBV5-6	TRBJ2-7	CASSLVGGRYEQYF	TGTGCCAGCAGCTTGGTAGGGGGCAGGTACGAGCAGTACTTC
.	15	few	TRBV7-9	TRBJ2-3	CASSLASNGADTQYF	TGTGCCAGCAGCTTAGCTAGCAATGGGGCAGATACGCAGTATTTT
.	12	.	TRBV30	TRBJ2-7	CAWRGYGDEQYF	TGTGCCTGGAGAGGCTACGGCGACGAGCAGTACTTC
TRBD1	15	.	TRBV7-2	TRBJ2-1	CASNIQGDSYNEQFF	TGTGCCAGCAACATCCAGGGGGACTCCTACAATGAGCAGTTCTTC
.	14	once	TRBV18	TRBJ1-2	CASSPRLQFYGYTF	TGTGCCAGCTCACCAAGGTTACAGTTCTATGGCTACACCTTC
TRBD1	15	once	TRBV6-6	TRBJ1-1	CASRRTGTHLTEAFF	TGTGCCAGCAGGCGGACAGGGACCCACTTAACTGAAGCTTTCTTT
.	12	.	TRBV6-5	TRBJ1-2	CASVYSVYGYTF	TGTGCCAGCGTCTACAGCGTCTATGGCTACACCTTC
.	14	.	TRBV7-8	TRBJ1-1	CASSLAQGNTEAFF	TGTGCCAGCAGCTTAGCCCAGGGCAACACTGAAGCTTTCTTT
TRBD1	14	.	TRBV9	TRBJ1-6	CASSNRQGDSPLHF	TGTGCCAGCAGCAATCGACAGGGAGATTCACCCCTCCACTTT
TRBD2	15	.	TRBV5-1	TRBJ2-7	CASSRQLAGVGEQYF	TGCGCCAGCAGTCGACAACTAGCGGGAGTCGGCGAGCAGTACTTC
TRBD2	16	once	TRBV10-3	TRBJ2-1	CAISEVSGRVGNEQFF	TGTGCCATCAGTGAGGTTAGCGGGAGAGTAGGCAATGAGCAGTTCTTC
.	15	.	TRBV4-1	TRBJ1-4	CASSQRGEANEKLFF	TGCGCCAGCAGCCAGAGAGGGGAAGCTAATGAAAAACTGTTTTTT
.	17	.	TRBV5-1	TRBJ2-1	CASRSAVLTGAYNEQFF	TGCGCCAGCAGGTCAGCGGTTCTTACTGGGGCCTACAATGAGCAGTTCTTC
.	15	.	TRBV28	TRBJ2-3	CASSSGGEGTDTQYF	TGTGCCAGCAGTTCTGGGGGAGAGGGCACAGATACGCAGTATTTT
TRBD1	18	.	TRBV27	TRBJ1-3	CASSLSGRGQVGGNTIYF	TGTGCCAGCAGTTTATCGGGGAGGGGGCAGGTTGGTGGAAACACCATATATTTT
.	13	.	TRBV25-1	TRBJ1-3	CASESTSGNTIYF	TGTGCCAGTGAATCGACCTCTGGAAACACCATATATTTT
.	13	.	TRBV7-2	TRBJ1-3	CASKPHSGNTIYF	TGTGCCAGCAAACCACACTCTGGAAACACCATATATTTT
.	16	few	TRBV4-2	TRBJ1-2	CASSQVEGVFNYGYTF	TGTGCCAGCAGCCAAGTCGAAGGGGTCTTTAACTATGGCTACACCTTC
.	14	once	TRBV2	TRBJ1-2	CASSEQATSYGYTF	TGTGCCAGCAGTGAACAGGCAACTAGCTATGGCTACACCTTC
.	13	.	TRBV6-5	TRBJ1-2	CASRPDGSLGYTF	TGTGCCAGCAGACCCGACGGGTCTCTTGGCTACACCTTC
.	12	.	TRBV7-3	TRBJ2-2	CASTPSTGELFF	TGTGCCAGCACCCCCTCAACCGGCGAGCTGTTTTTT
TRBD2	15	once	TRBV9	TRBJ2-7	CASSVEGGESHEQYF	TGTGCCAGCAGCGTCGAGGGAGGGGAGTCCCACGAGCAGTACTTC
.	15	.	TRBV7-3	TRBJ2-5	CASSLAPGAQETQYF	TGTGCCAGCAGCTTAGCTCCGGGGGCCCAAGAGACCCAGTACTTC
.	15	.	TRBV28	TRBJ1-5	CASSLDRNSNQPQHF	TGTGCCAGCAGTCTCGACAGAAATAGCAATCAGCCCCAGCATTTT
TRBD1	15	.	TRBV2	TRBJ1-5	CASSHQDREDQPQHF	TGTGCCAGCAGTCACCAGGACAGGGAGGATCAGCCCCAGCATTTT